A selection of T cell receptor beta chains follows, all from one sample in a study of shared clonotypes between healthy human individuals. TCRdb's table, derived via immunoSEQ multiplex PCR, lists solely in-frame clones and lacks some. The repertoire holds over 800,000 clones, with 85% to 95% as singletons. The specimen was naive CD8+ T cells sorted from blood. These receptor sequences come from a man under 40 in good health. Both conserved end residues are part of each CDR3. The D gene is left open where the match is weak. Expanded clones are given a class, and other clones once, few, many or no size at all.

D gene,CDR3 length,J gene,V gene,clone size,CDR3 protein,CDR3 DNA
-,15,TRBJ2-5,TRBV27,-,CASSSLGQSQETQYF,TGTGCCAGCAGCTCCCTCGGACAGAGCCAAGAGACCCAGTACTTC
TRBD2,14,TRBJ2-3,TRBV27,-,CASSPGTSGGVQYF,TGTGCCAGCAGCCCCGGGACTAGCGGTGGAGTGCAGTATTTT
TRBD1,16,TRBJ2-7,TRBV9,-,CASSEPVSGGPNEQYF,TGTGCCAGCAGCGAACCGGTATCAGGGGGCCCCAACGAGCAGTACTTC
-,13,TRBJ2-2,TRBV19,few,CATQLILTGELFF,TGTGCCACCCAACTGATCCTCACCGGGGAGCTGTTTTTT
-,15,TRBJ1-3,TRBV4-1,-,CASSQDGASGNTIYF,TGCGCCAGCAGCCAAGATGGCGCGTCGGGAAACACCATATATTTT
-,16,TRBJ2-5,TRBV7-9,once,CASSLGRRADQETQYF,TGTGCCAGCAGCTTAGGCCGACGGGCCGACCAAGAGACCCAGTACTTC
-,13,TRBJ2-7,TRBV7-6,-,CASSLSGTYEQYF,TGTGCCAGCAGCTTATCAGGGACCTACGAGCAGTACTTC
-,14,TRBJ1-4,TRBV7-9,few,CASSLRTEVEKLFF,TGTGCCAGCAGCCTACGGACAGAGGTTGAAAAACTGTTTTTT
TRBD2,16,TRBJ2-7,TRBV5-1,-,CASSLLRLAATYEQYF,TGCGCCAGCAGCCTTCTTCGACTAGCGGCGACCTACGAGCAGTACTTC
TRBD1,14,TRBJ2-2,TRBV28,-,CASSFSQGTGELFF,TGTGCCAGCAGTTTCTCACAGGGGACAGGGGAGCTGTTTTTT
TRBD1,15,TRBJ1-4,TRBV6-1,-,CASSEGTGGSEKLFF,TGTGCCAGCAGTGAGGGGACAGGGGGGAGTGAAAAACTGTTTTTT
TRBD2,16,TRBJ2-7,TRBV5-1,-,CASSPPTSGSFNEQYF,TGCGCCAGCAGCCCCCCCACTAGCGGGAGTTTTAACGAGCAGTACTTC
-,15,TRBJ2-7,TRBV27,once,CASSSGRGPAYEQYF,TGTGCCAGCAGTTCCGGACGAGGACCGGCCTACGAGCAGTACTTC
TRBD2,15,TRBJ2-7,TRBV7-6,-,CASSRRLAGTYEQYF,TGTGCCAGCAGCCGGAGACTAGCGGGGACCTACGAGCAGTACTTC
-,15,TRBJ1-5,TRBV7-2,-,CASSFSPDSNQPQHF,TGTGCCAGCAGCTTCTCGCCAGATAGCAATCAGCCCCAGCATTTT
TRBD2,15,TRBJ2-1,TRBV7-9,once,CASSSGLAIRNEQFF,TGTGCCAGCAGCTCGGGACTAGCGATTCGTAATGAGCAGTTCTTC
-,16,TRBJ2-7,TRBV2,-,CATLESGREVVYEQYF,TGTGCCACCCTCGAATCTGGAAGGGAAGTGGTGTACGAGCAGTACTTC
TRBD1,16,TRBJ1-1,TRBV7-6,-,CASSPRQGATNTEAFF,TGTGCCAGCAGCCCGAGACAGGGGGCAACGAACACTGAAGCTTTCTTT
-,13,TRBJ2-7,TRBV7-9,-,CASSRGREYEQYF,TGTGCCAGCAGCCGAGGTAGGGAATACGAGCAGTACTTC
-,15,TRBJ2-7,TRBV7-8,-,CASSPPGDSSYEQYF,TGTGCCAGCAGCCCCCCGGGGGACAGCTCCTACGAGCAGTACTTC
TRBD1,12,TRBJ2-7,TRBV29-1,-,CSVVGTGDEQYF,TGCAGCGTTGTAGGGACAGGGGACGAGCAGTACTTC
-,19,TRBJ2-7,TRBV28,-,CASSLGPAREDSNPYEQYF,TGTGCCAGCAGTTTGGGTCCTGCGAGGGAGGACTCCAATCCCTACGAGCAGTACTTC
-,13,TRBJ2-7,TRBV7-8,-,CASSLALSGEQYF,TGTGCCAGCAGCTTAGCGCTCAGTGGGGAGCAGTACTTC
-,16,TRBJ2-2,TRBV11-3,-,CASSSGGQVTTGELFF,TGTGCCAGCAGCTCGGGAGGACAGGTAACCACCGGGGAGCTGTTTTTT
-,14,TRBJ2-3,TRBV5-1,-,CASANDGSTDTQYF,TGCGCCAGCGCCAATGACGGAAGCACAGATACGCAGTATTTT
-,13,TRBJ1-1,TRBV7-6,-,CASSLGTVDKAFF,TGTGCCAGCAGCTTAGGGACAGTAGACAAAGCTTTCTTT
-,15,TRBJ2-2,TRBV4-2,-,CASSQAKPPEWELFF,TGTGCCAGCAGCCAGGCAAAACCCCCCGAGTGGGAGCTGTTTTTT
-,15,TRBJ2-7,TRBV4-1,-,CASRVGRGSSYEQYF,TGCGCCAGCAGAGTCGGCCGGGGCAGCTCCTACGAGCAGTACTTC
-,14,TRBJ1-1,TRBV7-3,-,CASSVSPGHREAFF,TGTGCCAGCAGCGTATCTCCGGGACACAGAGAAGCTTTCTTT
-,15,TRBJ2-7,TRBV7-2,-,CASSLGPGGAAEQYF,TGTGCCAGCAGCTTAGGGCCAGGTGGGGCCGCCGAGCAGTACTTC
-,12,TRBJ1-1,TRBV7-9,-,CASSFHVGRSFF,TGTGCCAGCAGCTTTCATGTCGGACGGTCTTTCTTT
TRBD1,13,TRBJ2-7,TRBV29-1,-,CSVDKGQGREQYF,TGCAGCGTTGATAAGGGACAGGGTCGCGAGCAGTACTTC
-,12,TRBJ2-3,TRBV7-6,-,CASSSSGDTQYF,TGTGCCAGCAGCTCATCCGGAGATACGCAGTATTTT
TRBD2,18,TRBJ2-2,TRBV28,-,CASSPTSGRAGNTGELFF,TGTGCCAGCAGTCCGACTAGCGGGAGGGCCGGGAACACCGGGGAGCTGTTTTTT
-,16,TRBJ1-2,TRBV5-8,-,CASSLNRDIANYGYTF,TGTGCCAGCAGCTTGAATCGGGACATAGCTAACTATGGCTACACCTTC
TRBD1,19,TRBJ1-4,TRBV2,-,CASSVTTGGPIIDGEKLFF,TGTGCCAGCAGTGTGACGACAGGGGGACCTATAATAGACGGGGAAAAACTGTTTTTT
-,16,TRBJ2-7,TRBV4-1,-,CASKPGGAESSYEQYF,TGCGCCAGCAAGCCTGGCGGTGCGGAGAGCTCCTACGAGCAGTACTTC
-,14,TRBJ2-7,TRBV7-9,once,CASSLESGPNEQYF,TGTGCCAGCAGCTTAGAGTCGGGGCCCAACGAGCAGTACTTC